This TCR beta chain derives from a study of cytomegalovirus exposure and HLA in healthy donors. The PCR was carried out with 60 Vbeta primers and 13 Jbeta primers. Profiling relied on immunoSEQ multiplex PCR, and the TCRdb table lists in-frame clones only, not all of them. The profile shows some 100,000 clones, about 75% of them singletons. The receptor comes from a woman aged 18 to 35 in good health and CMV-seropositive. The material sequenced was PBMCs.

The CDR3 is CASKEEAEQFF. The CDR3 DNA reads TGCGCCAGCAAGGAGGAGGCTGAGCAGTTCTTC. V is TRBV5-1 and J is TRBJ2-1; possible D gene TRBD2, 5 bases. This CDR3 contains 11 residues. Between the trimmed V and J ends, which lost 6 bases and 9 bases, there was a span of 10 bases. Germline V gives CDR1 SGHRS, CDR2 YFSETQ.